These 16 T cell receptor beta chains originate from one sample sequenced in a study of cytomegalovirus exposure and HLA in healthy donors. A multiplex PCR was run with 60 Vbeta primers and 13 Jbeta primers. Libraries were prepared by immunoSEQ multiplex PCR; TCRdb keeps only in-frame clonotypes and omits some of them. The repertoire holds approximately 190,000 clones, with more than 60% as singletons. Sequencing was done on a sample of PBMCs. These receptors were taken from a woman between 25 and 40 years old in good health and CMV-seropositive.

The chain joins TRBV9 to TRBJ2-7, with 9 nucleotides matching TRBD1. The CDR3 is made up of 14 amino acids. The germline CDR1 and CDR2 sequences are SGDLS and YYNGEE. After removal of 4 bases from V and 3 bases from J, the junction contained 5 bases not matched to a gene. The CDR3 is CASSTGTGIYEQYF. The DNA of the CDR3 is TGTGCCAGCAGCACCGGGACAGGGATCTACGAGCAGTACTTC.

This clone has only a few counts. The V and J genes are TRBV18 and TRBJ2-3; D uncertain. CDR3 size: 12 residues. Germline-derived CDR1 and CDR2 are KGHSH and LQKENI. Trimming removed 3 bases at V and 4 bases at J, with 5 bases between. The CDR3 DNA reads as TGTGCCAGCTCACCGGCGGCAGATACGCAGTATTTT. Its translation is CASSPAADTQYF.

The V call is TRBV29-1, the J call TRBJ1-2, with 7 bases matching TRBD1. V was pared by 4 bases and J by 0 bases, with 2 bases of the junction left unmatched. CDR3 length equals 13 residues. Per germline, CDR1 SQVTM and CDR2 ANQGSEA. In DNA, the CDR3 is TGCAGCGTTGGGACAGGAGCTAACTATGGCTACACCTTC. Its protein is CSVGTGANYGYTF.

Only one count was recorded for this clone. This chain uses TRBV6-1 with TRBJ2-7; no definite D call. Germline assignment: CDR1 MNHNS and CDR2 SASEGT. V lost 3 bases and J lost 3, with 6 bases in between. This CDR3 region has 12 residues. CDR3 region: CASSDDNYEQYF. CDR3 nucleotide sequence: TGTGCCAGCAGTGACGACAACTACGAGCAGTACTTC.

The rearrangement uses TRBV5-1 and TRBJ2-1; 11 bases are shared with TRBD2. The CDR3 sequence is 15 residues long. The germline gives CDR1 SGHRS, CDR2 YFSETQ. Germline trimming cut 0 bases from V and 10 bases from J; bases unmatched to any gene: 6. The CDR3 is CASSLVVSGRGEQFF. DNA for the CDR3: TGCGCCAGCAGCTTGGTAGTTAGCGGGAGGGGAGAGCAGTTCTTC.

The chain recombines TRBV10-3 with TRBJ1-2; maybe TRBD1 (6 bases). The V gene lost 6 bases and the J gene lost 14 bases, with 25 bases spanning the gap. Germline V gene lookup returns CDR1 ENHRY and CDR2 SYGVKD. This CDR3 comprises 14 residues. The CDR3 is CAISAGDPAGARTF. The CDR3 nucleotides read TGTGCCATCAGCGCAGGGGACCCCGCCGGCGCACGAACCTTC.

The rearrangement uses TRBV10-3 and TRBJ1-2; TRBD1 aligns across 9 bases. CDR1 ENHRY and CDR2 SYGVKD come from the germline V gene. This CDR3 is 15 amino acids long. The V segment lost 4 bases and the J segment 5 bases; nucleotides outside the gene matches: 8. CDR3 DNA: TGTGCCATCAGTGGGGGACAGGGTTTATGGTATGGCTACACCTTC. It is translated as CAISGGQGLWYGYTF.

J is TRBJ1-3 and V is TRBV13, with a weak D call TRBD1 (5 bases). Germline-derived CDR1 and CDR2 are PRHDT and FYEKMQ (reference sequence). V was clipped by 2 bases and J by 0 bases, with 11 bases between them. The CDR3 covers 16 residues. The CDR3 loop is CASSLRGVHSGNTIYF. In nucleotides, the CDR3 is TGTGCCAGCAGCTTACGGGGGGTACACTCTGGAAACACCATATATTTT.

The chain combines TRBV7-9 with TRBJ1-1; the match to TRBD1 covers 8 bases. J gave up 7 bases and V 5 bases, and 6 bases lay outside the gene matches. The CDR3 sequence is 13 residues long. Germline-derived CDR1 and CDR2 are SEHNR and FQNEAQ (reference sequence). CDR3 sequence: CASSTFDRGEAFF. CDR3 coding DNA: TGTGCCAGCAGCACTTTCGACAGGGGTGAAGCTTTCTTT.

The V gene is TRBV28, the J gene TRBJ2-2; the D gene is possibly TRBD1 (6 bases). Germline values: CDR1 MDHEN, CDR2 SYDVKM. Trimming left V 6 bases short and J 5 bases short, with 10 bases between. The CDR3 has 13 amino acids. Here the CDR3 reads CASSSRGTGELFF. Written as DNA, the CDR3 is TGTGCCAGCAGCTCGAGGGGGACCGGGGAGCTGTTTTTT.

This clone was seen only a few times. This sequence joins TRBV7-2 and TRBJ2-5; D uncertain. Per the germline V gene, CDR1 is SGHTA and CDR2 is FQGNSA. CDR3 length: 16 amino acids. Deletions cut 5 bases from V and 2 bases from J, with 18 bases between. The CDR3 region has the DNA TGTGCCAGCAGCCCAGCTAGTATATGGCGGCAAGAGACCCAGTACTTC. Amino acids: CASSPASIWRQETQYF.

The V gene is TRBV5-1, the J gene TRBJ2-1; 9 nucleotides match TRBD2. CDR1 and CDR2 (germline): SGHRS, YFSETQ. CDR3 length: 15 residues. J gave up 8 bases and V 4 bases, and 10 bases lay outside the gene matches. CDR3 nucleotide sequence: TGCGCCAGCAGCACGATGGCGGGGGGGCTAGATGAGCAGTTCTTC. Its translation: CASSTMAGGLDEQFF.

The chain links TRBV7-9 to TRBJ1-6; D not resolved. The CDR3 sequence is 12 residues long. With 3 bases removed from V and 6 bases from J, the gap between germline ends came to 3 bases. Germline CDR1 is SEHNR and CDR2 is FQNEAQ (reference sequence). CDR3 sequence (DNA): TGTGCCAGCAGCTTGAGTAATTCACCCCTCCACTTT. It codes for CASSLSNSPLHF.

This rearrangement joins TRBV19 to TRBJ2-1; D uncertain. Germline V lookup: CDR1 LNHDA, CDR2 SQIVND (reference sequence). V was cut by 2 bases and J by 0 bases, with 11 bases left in between. This CDR3 is built from 16 residues. The CDR3 region is CASSIIKSSSYNEQFF. The CDR3 region has the DNA TGTGCCAGTAGTATAATAAAGTCGAGCTCCTACAATGAGCAGTTCTTC.

The chain joins TRBV7-9 to TRBJ2-1; 8 bases line up with TRBD2. CDR3 size: 14 residues. J lost 10 bases, V lost 8 bases, and 13 bases had no gene match. Germline V CDR1 and CDR2: SEHNR, FQNEAQ (reference sequence). The chain's CDR3 is CASRTGGPTSEQFF. The CDR3 bases are TGTGCCAGCCGAACGGGGGGGCCTACGAGCGAGCAGTTCTTC. The variable domain in full, completed from reference TRBV7-9 and TRBJ2-1, reads DTGVSQNPRHKITKRGQNVTFRCDPISEHNRLYWYRQTLGQGPEFLTYFQNEAQLEKSRLLSDRFSAERPKGSFSTLEIQRTEQGDSAMYLCASRTGGPTSEQFFGPGTRLTVL.

The chain recombines TRBV4-3 with TRBJ2-3, with 10 positions matching TRBD2. This CDR3 contains 16 residues. V gave up 2 bases and J gave up 0 bases; unmatched junction bases: 2. Germline V gene sequence: CDR1 LGHNA, CDR2 YSLEER. The chain's CDR3 is CASSQTSGTSTDTQYF. The CDR3 DNA is TGCGCCAGCAGCCAAACTAGCGGGACTAGCACAGATACGCAGTATTTT.